The rows below give T cell receptor beta chains drawn from one sample of a study of shared clonotypes between healthy human individuals. Repertoires were generated with immunoSEQ multiplex PCR, while TCRdb's copy carries only in-frame clones and drops some. The sample has over 800,000 clones, 80% to 95% seen once; the top ten hold more than 20%. Sequenced sample: naive CD8+ T cells sorted from blood. The receptor set was obtained from a man aged 30 to 45 in good health. CDR3s include the opening cysteine and the closing phenylalanine or tryptophan. Fields, in order: V gene, D gene, J gene, CDR3 protein, CDR3 DNA. The D gene is left open where the match is weak.

TRBV7-2,TRBD1,TRBJ1-5,CASSHLEGAPEPGQPQHF,TGTGCCAGCAGCCATTTGGAGGGGGCCCCGGAACCGGGTCAGCCCCAGCATTTT
TRBV27,TRBD2,TRBJ2-1,CATGLAGSYNEQFF,TGTGCCACGGGACTAGCGGGATCCTACAATGAGCAGTTCTTC
TRBV4-1,-,TRBJ2-1,CASSPGSGQFF,TGCGCCAGCAGCCCTGGGAGTGGGCAGTTCTTC
TRBV27,-,TRBJ1-1,CASSIDSLATNTEAFF,TGTGCCAGCAGTATCGACAGTCTCGCAACGAACACTGAAGCTTTCTTT
TRBV7-9,-,TRBJ2-7,CASSLVLGLEYEQYF,TGTGCCAGCAGCTTAGTACTAGGACTGGAATACGAGCAGTACTTC
TRBV6-1,-,TRBJ1-4,CASSEPQEGAREKLFF,TGTGCCAGCAGTGAACCCCAGGAGGGAGCAAGAGAAAAACTGTTTTTT
TRBV13,TRBD2,TRBJ2-7,CASSAPLVAGGHEQYF,TGTGCCAGCAGCGCCCCGTTGGTAGCGGGAGGGCACGAGCAGTACTTC
TRBV7-9,-,TRBJ2-2,CASSSPWTPNTGELFF,TGTGCCAGCAGCTCCCCTTGGACACCGAACACCGGGGAGCTGTTTTTT
TRBV29-1,-,TRBJ2-2,CSVGSSNTGELFF,TGCAGCGTGGGTAGCTCTAACACCGGGGAGCTGTTTTTT
TRBV9,TRBD1,TRBJ2-7,CASSVGDRGRMDEQYF,TGTGCCAGCAGCGTAGGGGACAGGGGGCGTATGGACGAGCAGTACTTC
TRBV29-1,TRBD2,TRBJ2-1,CSVEDPLASGRGVYNEQFF,TGCAGCGTTGAAGATCCCCTGGCTAGCGGGAGAGGGGTTTACAATGAGCAGTTCTTC
TRBV18,-,TRBJ2-7,CASSPRGFEQYF,TGTGCCAGCTCACCAAGGGGTTTCGAGCAGTACTTC
TRBV27,TRBD1,TRBJ1-1,CASSSGGTEAFF,TGTGCCAGCAGTTCAGGGGGAACTGAAGCTTTCTTT
TRBV27,-,TRBJ2-3,CASSPLGATDTQYF,TGTGCCAGCAGTCCTCTCGGGGCCACAGATACGCAGTATTTT
TRBV14,-,TRBJ1-2,CASSQTVNYGYTF,TGTGCCAGCAGCCAGACAGTTAACTATGGCTACACCTTC
TRBV2,TRBD1,TRBJ1-2,CASSLEGTGVLNYGYTF,TGTGCCAGCTCGTTGGAGGGGACAGGGGTGTTAAACTATGGCTACACCTTC
TRBV7-3,TRBD2,TRBJ2-1,CASSLTGGTSGSMSYNEQFF,TGTGCCAGCAGCTTAACAGGCGGGACTAGCGGGAGTATGTCCTACAATGAGCAGTTCTTC
TRBV4-3,-,TRBJ2-1,CASSQGSTQPNEQFF,TGCGCCAGCAGCCAAGGGTCCACTCAACCCAATGAGCAGTTCTTC
TRBV29-1,TRBD2,TRBJ2-1,CSVVAGGLIEQFF,TGCAGCGTTGTGGCGGGAGGTCTTATTGAGCAGTTCTTC
TRBV7-6,-,TRBJ1-1,CASKGMNTEAFF,TGTGCCAGCAAGGGGATGAACACTGAAGCTTTCTTT